The clone carrying this T cell receptor beta chain was picked up many times. The antigen is unknown. This entry comes from a study of T cell repertoires in cytomegalovirus infection. The overall study: Public TCR beta signatures provided an indication of both CMV infection and a matching HLA type.

Germline CDR1 SGHVS, CDR2 FQNEAQ. V was cut by 5 bases and J by 6 bases, with 14 bases left in between. The CDR3 is 15 amino acids. TCRdb recomputed calls from the reads with MiXCR, one row per CDR3 protein. This sample has nearly 450,000 distinct CDR3 sequences, with approximately 31% found just once. Study findings and constraints: The ex vivo response showed dominance by HLA-C-restricted CMV-specific TCR beta clonotypes.

The rearrangement links TRBV7-8 to TRBJ1-6; D is unclear. The origin of this receptor is a human donor in good health (CMV status not recorded). Some clones in this sample may be carry-over from other donors' samples. Sequencing was done on a sample of PBMCs. CDR3 sequence: CASSTSLAPNSPLHF. The CDR3 region has the DNA TGTGCCAGCAGCACTAGCCTGGCTCCTAATTCACCCCTCCACTTT.